These 24 T cell receptor beta chains were sequenced from one sample in a study of cytomegalovirus exposure and HLA in healthy donors. The PCR had 60 Vbeta and 13 Jbeta primers. Libraries were prepared by immunoSEQ multiplex PCR; TCRdb keeps only in-frame clonotypes and omits some of them. The sample records about 170,000 clones, about 85% being singletons. Source material: PBMCs. The receptors were sampled from a man aged 25 to 40 in good health and CMV-seropositive.

There are a few counts of this clone. This chain connects TRBV7-9 to TRBJ2-7; weak D call: TRBD2 (7 bases). The CDR3 contains 17 residues. From germline, CDR1 is SEHNR and CDR2 FQNEAQ (reference sequence). The CDR3 nucleotides read TGTTCCAGCAGCTTAGGGGGGGGTAGCCTAAGCTCCTACGAGCAGTACGTC. Translation gives CSSSLGGGSLSSYEQYV.

The genes are TRBV4-3 and TRBJ2-3; 9 bases line up with TRBD2. The length of the CDR3 is 18 residues. Germline lookup yields CDR1 LGHNA and CDR2 YSLEER. V trimming: 0 bases; J trimming: 7 bases; junction bases outside the gene matches: 14. The CDR3 DNA sequence: TGCGCCAGCAGCCAAGAGGGCGGCGGGAGGGTGTTTGGGCATACGCAGTATTTT. Translation: CASSQEGGGRVFGHTQYF.

The CDR3 loop reads CASSLPRGQDPSYEQYV. The DNA of the CDR3 is TGTGCCAGCAGCTTACCGCGCGGACAGGACCCCTCCTACGAGCAGTACGTC. This chain uses TRBV7-6 with TRBJ2-7, with 7 bases matching TRBD1. V trimming: 2 bases; J trimming: 0 bases; junction bases outside the gene matches: 10. The CDR3 totals 17 residues. CDR1 SGHVS and CDR2 FNYEAQ come from the germline V gene.

V and J are TRBV4-1 and TRBJ2-2; the D gene is possibly TRBD2 (6 bases). CDR1 MGHRA and CDR2 YSYEKL come from the germline V gene. Trimming took off 1 base at V and 1 base at J, with 7 bases between the two ends. The CDR3 length is 15 residues. CDR3 in amino acids: CASSQAGRNTGELFF. Here the CDR3 DNA reads TGCGCCAGCAGCCAAGCCGGGAGGAACACCGGGGAGCTGTTTTTT.

The chain employs TRBV10-3 and TRBJ1-5, with D possibly matching TRBD1 (5 bases). The CDR3 is 14 residues long. Trimming cost V 5 bases and J 0 bases, with 8 bases left between them. Germline V CDR1 and CDR2: ENHRY, SYGVKD. The CDR3: CAISPDSSNQPQHF. CDR3 sequence (DNA): TGTGCCATCAGTCCTGACAGTAGCAATCAGCCCCAGCATTTT.

The V gene is TRBV6-1, the J gene TRBJ1-6; D is ambiguous. Germline CDR1 and CDR2: MNHNS and SASEGT. V shed 2 bases and J shed 13 bases, with 6 bases lying between them. The CDR3 is 11 amino acids. DNA for the CDR3: TGTGCCAGCAGTGAACTTTATCCCCTCCACTTT. Its translation is CASSELYPLHF.

To note about this clone: The sample holds other DNA sequences that translate to the same CDR3. The gene calls are TRBV7-9 and TRBJ1-3, with 7 bases matching TRBD1. Germline CDR1 and CDR2: SEHNR and FQNEAQ (reference sequence). V was pared by 4 bases and J by 2 bases, with 5 bases of the junction left unmatched. The CDR3 contains 15 residues. The CDR3 sequence: CASSSDREAGNTIYF. In nucleotides, the CDR3 is TGTGCCAGCAGCTCCGACAGGGAAGCTGGAAACACCATATATTTT. Variable domain in full (rest from reference TRBV7-9 and TRBJ1-3): DTGVSQNPRHKITKRGQNVTFRCDPISEHNRLYWYRQTLGQGPEFLTYFQNEAQLEKSRLLSDRFSAERPKGSFSTLEIQRTEQGDSAMYLCASSSDREAGNTIYFGEGSWLTVV.

The V call is TRBV27, the J call TRBJ1-1, with 7 bases lining up with TRBD1. Germline values: CDR1 MNHEY, CDR2 SMNVEV (reference sequence). The CDR3 runs 15 residues. J lost 0 bases, V lost 7 bases, and 8 bases had no gene match. DNA for the CDR3: TGTGCCAGCACCTCTGGGGGACAGTTGAACACTGAAGCTTTCTTT. Translated, it gives CASTSGGQLNTEAFF.

This clone came up once. A junction end diverges from the germline sequence, so it may reflect a read error. The V gene is TRBV7-9, the J gene TRBJ1-4; TRBD1 is a possible D gene (6 bases). Germline CDR1 is SEHNR and CDR2 is FQNEAQ (reference sequence). CDR3 size: 15 residues. The CDR3 DNA follows: TGTTCCAGCAGCTTAGTCACAGGGACTAATGAAAAACTGTTTTTT. It translates to CSSSLVTGTNEKLFF.

The CDR3 sequence is CASSRQANTEAFF. The CDR3 nucleotides read TGTGCCAGCAGTCGACAGGCGAACACTGAAGCTTTCTTT. V is TRBV6-5 and J is TRBJ1-1; maybe TRBD1 (6 bases). The V end lost 5 bases, the J end lost 1 base, and 8 bases lay between the germline ends. Germline V lookup: CDR1 MNHEY, CDR2 SVGAGI. CDR3 size: 13 residues.

V gene TRBV2 combines with J gene TRBJ2-5; 7 bases agree with TRBD1. Germline CDR1 reads SNHLY; CDR2 reads FYNNEI. V lost 5 bases, J lost 5 bases, and 11 bases stayed unmatched. This CDR3 contains 15 residues. For the CDR3, the DNA is TGTGCCAGCAGTCCCGTGACAGGGTGGACTGAGACCCAGTACTTC. Its translation: CASSPVTGWTETQYF.

This chain uses TRBV6-5 with TRBJ2-2; D remains ambiguous. Germline lookup yields CDR1 MNHEY and CDR2 SVGAGI. This CDR3 is built from 15 residues. V shed 0 bases and J shed 6 bases, with 11 bases lying between them. CDR3: CASSYSLGHAGELFF. The CDR3 DNA reads TGTGCCAGCAGTTACTCGCTGGGCCATGCCGGGGAGCTGTTTTTT.

The chain couples TRBV5-5 to TRBJ1-2; the match to TRBD1 covers 8 bases. Germline V lookup: CDR1 SGHKS, CDR2 YYEKEE (reference sequence). This CDR3 is built from 14 residues. Trimming removed 5 bases from V and 2 bases from J; junction bases left unmatched: 5. Written as DNA, the CDR3 is TGTGCCAGCAGGCCCGGGACAGGCAACTATGGCTACACCTTC. Its protein product is CASRPGTGNYGYTF.

The chain combines TRBV11-3 with TRBJ1-1; no clear D gene. Trimming pared 5 bases from V and 5 bases from J, leaving 18 bases between. The V gene's germline CDR1 is SGHNT and CDR2 YENEEA. The CDR3 has 15 residues. The CDR3, as DNA: TGTGCCAGCAGCCCCCGCGTTAACCCAATGACTGAAGCTTTCTTT. Protein sequence: CASSPRVNPMTEAFF.

This chain links TRBV18 with TRBJ2-2, with 8 bases aligning to TRBD1. The V gene's germline CDR1 is KGHSH and CDR2 LQKENI. Unmatched junction bases numbered 5, after V lost 4 bases and J lost 4 bases. This CDR3 contains 15 residues. CDR3: CASSRGQAPTGELFF. CDR3 in DNA: TGTGCCAGCTCACGGGGACAGGCCCCCACCGGGGAGCTGTTTTTT.

This chain uses TRBV27 with TRBJ2-7; D remains unclear. The CDR3 consists of 11 residues. The germline CDR1 and CDR2 sequences are MNHEY and SMNVEV (reference sequence). Trimming cost V 7 bases and J 4 bases, with 8 bases left between them. The CDR3 DNA sequence: TGTGCCAGCAATGACGGGTACGAGCAGTACTTC. It is translated as CASNDGYEQYF.

CDR3 nucleotide sequence: TGTGCCAGCAGCTACAGGGGAAAAACTGAAGCTTTCTTT. Amino acids: CASSYRGKTEAFF. The chain uses TRBV4-2 and TRBJ1-1, with TRBD1 matching 7 bases. The germline gives CDR1 LGHNA, CDR2 YNFKEQ. V shed 5 bases, J shed 5 bases, and the junction held 5 bases outside the gene matches. The CDR3 is 13 amino acids.

The chain combines TRBV9 with TRBJ2-3, with TRBD2 matching 7 bases. This CDR3 is 16 amino acids long. J was trimmed by 1 base and V by 2 bases; bases with no gene match: 7. The V gene's germline CDR1 is SGDLS and CDR2 YYNGEE. This CDR3 reads CASSVRQRGRTDTQYF. The CDR3 DNA reads TGTGCCAGCAGCGTTCGACAGCGGGGACGCACAGATACGCAGTATTTT.

The chain uses TRBV11-3 and TRBJ2-1, with TRBD2 matching over 12 bases. The J segment lost 10 bases and the V segment lost 5 bases, leaving 18 bases of the junction unmatched. This CDR3 region has 18 residues. The V gene's germline CDR1 is SGHNT and CDR2 YENEEA. CDR3 sequence (DNA): TGTGCCAGCAGCCAGCGGTTAAGGCTAGCGGGAGGGCCGGCCGAGCAGTTCTTC. It is translated as CASSQRLRLAGGPAEQFF.

A note on this clone: One end of the junction is discordant with germline, which a read error may explain. The chain carries TRBV7-9 and TRBJ2-5, with a tentative D call TRBD2 (7 bases). TRBJ2-7 matches the DNA end more closely, so the J call is doubtful. This CDR3 has 17 residues. Germline V gene lookup returns CDR1 SEHNR and CDR2 FQNEAQ (reference sequence). As DNA, the CDR3 is TGTTCCAGCAGCTCTGACCCTTGGGGGGGCAGTGGGTACGAGCAGTACTTC. Amino acid sequence: CSSSSDPWGGSGYEQYF.

This chain joins TRBV19 and TRBJ2-3; D ambiguous. The CDR3 extends over 16 amino acids. V gave up 5 bases and J gave up 1 base, with 16 bases separating them. Germline loops: CDR1 LNHDA, CDR2 SQIVND (reference sequence). The CDR3 nucleotides are TGTGCCAGTAGTCCCAGCTCCAGGTACGGCACAGATACGCAGTATTTT. The encoded protein is CASSPSSRYGTDTQYF.

The rearrangement links TRBV6-5 to TRBJ2-7, with a weak D call TRBD2 (5 bases). Germline CDR1 is MNHEY and CDR2 is SVGAGI. V shed 5 bases and J shed 0 bases, with 14 bases lying between them. The CDR3 covers 15 residues. This chain's CDR3 is CASSPVATSSYEQYV. CDR3 in DNA: TGTGCCAGCAGTCCCGTAGCGACGAGCTCCTACGAGCAGTACGTC.

This chain connects TRBV7-6 to TRBJ2-7, with 10 bases lining up with TRBD1. The V segment lost 0 bases and the J segment 2 bases; nucleotides outside the gene matches: 1. In germline, CDR1 is SGHVS, CDR2 FNYEAQ. The CDR3 runs to 15 residues. In DNA form, the CDR3 reads TGTGCCAGCAGCTTAGCAGGGACAGGGGCCTACGAGCAGTACTTC. Its translation: CASSLAGTGAYEQYF.

The chain links TRBV7-2 to TRBJ1-2; D uncertain. The CDR3 covers 13 residues. V was shortened by 0 bases and J by 8 bases, with 10 bases between the two germline ends. Germline loops: CDR1 SGHTA, CDR2 FQGNSA. The chain's CDR3 is CASSLAARGGYTF. CDR3 bases: TGTGCCAGCAGCTTAGCGGCGCGGGGAGGCTACACCTTC.